The following is a T cell receptor beta chain sequence with its context. Antigen: not known. This record comes from a study of cytomegalovirus exposure and HLA in healthy donors. The V and J ends lost 3 bases and 6 bases respectively, with 11 bases between them. The germline V gene encodes CDR1 LNHDA and CDR2 SQIVND (reference sequence). This CDR3 contains 13 residues. Whole-study findings and limits: A prior analysis recorded that most TCR beta V segments were productive about 90% or about 30% of the time.

13 Jbeta primers and 60 Vbeta primers were used for the PCR. Sequencing used immunoSEQ multiplex PCR; TCRdb keeps in-frame clones, though not all of them. This repertoire comprises 200,000 to 250,000 clones; its ten largest clones make up 1.1%. The chain has TRBV19 and TRBJ1-2; weak D call: TRBD1 (5 bases). The sequence was obtained from a girl aged 2 to 9 in good health and CMV-seropositive. The specimen sequenced was PBMCs. The CDR3 region has the DNA TGTGCCAGTAGTATCCAGGGTCTGGATGGCTACACCTTC. It encodes CASSIQGLDGYTF.